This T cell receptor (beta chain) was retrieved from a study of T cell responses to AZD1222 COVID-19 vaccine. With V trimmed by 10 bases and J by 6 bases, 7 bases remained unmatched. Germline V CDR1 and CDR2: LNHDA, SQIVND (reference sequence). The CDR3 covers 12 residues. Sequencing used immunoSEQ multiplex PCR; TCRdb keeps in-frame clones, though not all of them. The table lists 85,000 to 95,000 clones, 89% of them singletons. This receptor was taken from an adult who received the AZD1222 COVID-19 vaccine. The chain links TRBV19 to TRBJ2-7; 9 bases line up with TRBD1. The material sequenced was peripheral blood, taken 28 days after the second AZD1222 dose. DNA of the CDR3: TGTGCCACCAGTAGGGACAGGGTCGAGCAGTACTTC. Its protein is CATSRDRVEQYF. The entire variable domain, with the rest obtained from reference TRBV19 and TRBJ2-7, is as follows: DGGITQSPKYLFRKEGQNVTLSCEQNLNHDAMYWYRQDPGQGLRLIYYSQIVNDFQKGDIAEGYSVSREKKESFPLTVTSAQKNPTAFYLCATSRDRVEQYFGPGTRLTVT.